What follows describes a single T cell receptor (beta chain). This clonotype was recorded many times. Its recognized antigen is unknown. Per-base quality was not reported, and no clone a single base away is much larger than it. This sample was included in a study of regulatory T cells in long-lasting Graves disease (dated by TCRdb to the early 2020s). Study-level background: Patients with newly diagnosed Graves' disease had been on antithyroid drugs for under 3 months. Persistent Graves' disease patients were compared with newly diagnosed Graves' disease patients by peripheral blood TCR sequencing and RNA sequencing. The study was registered as a clinical trial and conducted in China. TCR sequencing covered some 13 persistent and approximately 20 newly diagnosed Graves' disease patients, 33 samples in total. Overall results and qualifications from the work: Persistent patients shared more public clonotypes among themselves (around 2,500) than newly diagnosed patients did (more than 950). Persistent Graves' disease patients showed lower TCR Shannon entropy and fewer highly expanded clones than newly diagnosed patients, suggesting clonal expansion. Sequencing and analysis were limited to the TCR beta chain. Only peripheral blood was studied, because thyroid tissue, the primary lesion, was inaccessible. TRBV28, TRBJ1-2 and TRBJ2-5 were preferentially used in persistent disease, while TRBV20-1 and TRBJ2-1 were favored in newly diagnosed disease. As a limitation, the authors acknowledged that the small sample size may reduce accuracy.

Receptor amplification or capture employed multiplex PCR. The sequencer was an Illumina HiSeq 4000. iRepertoire HTBI primers and Arm-PCR amplification of CDR3 regions were used to construct TCR beta libraries. Before sequencing, the PCR products underwent gel purification. On the study's bioinformatics: Gene usage analysis of CDR3 amino acid clonotypes relied on the roughly 60 TRBV and 13 to 15 TRBJ segments identified across samples. COPE and FqMerger were used to merge filtered high-quality paired reads into contigs. BLAST was used to align contigs to the IMGT TRBV, TRBD and TRBJ reference genes, and CDR3 was defined following IMGT. Any clonotype with a frequency above 0.1% was classified as a highly expanded clone. Shannon entropy served as the measure of repertoire diversity, while the Gini coefficient captured V-J evenness. A clonotype was considered public if more than one individual shared it. The public reads were reanalyzed by TCRdb: fastp trimming at Q25, MiXCR alignment, in-frame beta chains only. Rows are combined by CDR3 protein, so each entry shows the most common genes and DNA. The V and J calls come from TCRdb's annotation, not from the publication. For this sample there are 400,000 to 500,000 distinct CDR3 sequences; about 16% appear just once. Of the sample, 20% to 25% is held by the ten largest clones.

V is cut by 6 bases and J by 0 bases, and the space between the germline ends is 12 bases. The CDR3 contains 13 residues, cysteine and phenylalanine counted. Of the read, only the CDR3 DNA is kept; its 39 bases are in frame from base 1. As encoded in the germline V gene (reference sequence), CDR1 is DFQATT while CDR2 is SNEGSKA. The label giving this sample's time point can be read as: newly diagnosed GD, antithyroid drugs for less than 3 months. RNA was extracted from PBMCs in TRIzol for both TCR sequencing and RNA sequencing. Graves' disease was diagnosed according to American Thyroid Association guidelines. Patients were recruited from an endocrinology department in Xi'an, China. From each patient, around 9 milliliters of peripheral blood was collected into an EDTA anticoagulant tube. Ficoll Paque Plus density gradient separation was used to isolate PBMCs, and no further T cell sorting was performed. An Agilent 2100 Bioanalyzer and agarose gel were used to check RNA quality, and a NanoDrop 2000 was used to measure RNA concentration.

These data are also associated with another study on T cells in Graves' hyperthyroidism and ophthalmopathy. Reported in the second study: Stable Graves' hyperthyroidism was defined as no progression to ophthalmopathy during 18 months of follow-up. The hyperthyroidism patients were between 18 and 65 years old and newly diagnosed, with a disease duration of less than 2 months. Exclusion was applied to patients with uncontrolled infections, other autoimmune diseases, pregnancy or lactation. Clinical symptoms, serum thyroxine and TRAb, thyroid ultrasound, and orbital computed tomography formed the basis for the diagnoses. A first-round RT-PCR of the TCR CDR3 used the HTBI primer set with the Qiagen OneStep RT-PCR kit. Most expanded thyroid clonotypes (frequency above 0.001) were also found in blood, which suggests that blood repertoires may mirror thyroid immune responses. A 13 V-J signature model separated ophthalmopathy from stable hyperthyroidism, with over 85% sensitivity and roughly 84% specificity in cross-validation and 80%/75% in testing. During validation, the model predicted progression to ophthalmopathy a median of about 6.3 months ahead of onset, with more than 60% sensitivity and 72% to 80% specificity. TCR V-J signatures able to tell the groups apart were searched for in a discovery cohort of 100 patients, of whom approximately 40 had Graves' ophthalmopathy and about 55 had stable Graves' hyperthyroidism. Prospective prediction of ophthalmopathy was tested in an independent validation cohort of 18 to 20 hyperthyroidism patients and 15 to 17 patients who later progressed to ophthalmopathy. The roughly 100 discovery patients were randomly split 7:3 into training and test sets. Thyroid tissue and blood T-cell repertoires from six Graves' hyperthyroidism patients were also compared in the study. After sampling, hyperthyroidism patients received methimazole starting at 30 mg daily, and ophthalmopathy patients received high-dose intravenous methylprednisolone. The libraries were constructed in a second round of multiplex PCR and then size-selected and purified. Paired-end sequencing of the libraries was performed with 100 bp reads on an Illumina HiSeq2000. Raw data were processed with SOAPnuke, discarding reads with adapters, uncalled bases, mean Phred below 15, or no exact constant-primer or identifier match. High-quality paired reads were merged using COPE v1.2.5, and each unique nucleotide sequence was defined as a clonotype. MiTCR v1.1 was used to align the clonotypes against IMGT TRBV, TRBD and TRBJ reference segments. The analysis was restricted to V-J combinations with a frequency above 0.0001, which together covered 99.2% of the repertoires. The TCS score was defined as the ratio of F50 (clonal expansion) to E x V (chaos), calculated using BLOSUM62-based TCRdist between CDR3 peptides within each V-J. Welch's t-statistics and random forest reduced around 510 V-J features to 10 to 15, which were used in a naive Bayes classifier (R e1071). Sample size was not statistically predetermined, and blinding of investigators to group allocation was not performed. TCR Vbeta CDR3 sequencing of 120 to 150 peripheral blood samples (43 ophthalmopathy, about 80 hyperthyroidism and around 17 progressor patients) is reported in the paper.

This sample comprised peripheral blood mononuclear cells (PBMCs), obtained at new diagnosis, from a patient treated with antithyroid drugs. The clonotype comes from a young woman with Graves disease. Donor details come from another sample of the same person, matched by shared clones. The rearranged segments are TRBV20-1 and TRBJ2-7; the D gene is possibly TRBD1 or TRBD2, with 5 bases matching each. The CDR3 protein: CSAYRDDSYEQYF. The nucleotide sequence is TGCAGTGCGTACCGGGACGACTCCTACGAGCAGTACTTC.